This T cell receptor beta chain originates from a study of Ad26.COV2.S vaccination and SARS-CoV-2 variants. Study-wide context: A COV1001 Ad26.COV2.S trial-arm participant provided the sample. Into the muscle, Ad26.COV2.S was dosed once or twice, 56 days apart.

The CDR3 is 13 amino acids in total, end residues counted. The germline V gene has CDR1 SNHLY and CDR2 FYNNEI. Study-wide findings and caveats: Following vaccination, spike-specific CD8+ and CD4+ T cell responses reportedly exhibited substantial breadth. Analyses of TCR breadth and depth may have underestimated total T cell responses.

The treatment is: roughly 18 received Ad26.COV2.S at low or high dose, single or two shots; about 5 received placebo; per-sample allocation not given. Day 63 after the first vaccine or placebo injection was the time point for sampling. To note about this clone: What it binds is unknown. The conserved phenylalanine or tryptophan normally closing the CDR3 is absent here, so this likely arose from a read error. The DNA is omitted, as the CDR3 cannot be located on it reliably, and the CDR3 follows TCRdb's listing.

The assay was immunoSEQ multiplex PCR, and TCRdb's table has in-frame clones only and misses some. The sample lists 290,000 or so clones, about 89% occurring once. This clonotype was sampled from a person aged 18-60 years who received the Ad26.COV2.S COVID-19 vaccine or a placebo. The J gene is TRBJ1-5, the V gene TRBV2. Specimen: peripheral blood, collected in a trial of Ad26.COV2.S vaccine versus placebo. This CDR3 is CASSEFGGRDEEV.